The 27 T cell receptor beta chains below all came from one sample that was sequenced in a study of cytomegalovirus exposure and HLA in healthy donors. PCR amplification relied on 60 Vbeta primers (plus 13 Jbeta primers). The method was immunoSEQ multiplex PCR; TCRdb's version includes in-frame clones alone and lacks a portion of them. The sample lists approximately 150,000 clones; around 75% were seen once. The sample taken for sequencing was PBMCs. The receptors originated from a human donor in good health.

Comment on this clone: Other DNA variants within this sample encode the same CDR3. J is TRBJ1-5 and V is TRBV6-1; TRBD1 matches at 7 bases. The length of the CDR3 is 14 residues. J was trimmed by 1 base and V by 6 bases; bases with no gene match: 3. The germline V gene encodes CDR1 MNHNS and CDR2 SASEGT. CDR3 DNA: TGTGCCAGCAGCCCGACAGGGAGCAATCAGCCCCAGCATTTT. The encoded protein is CASSPTGSNQPQHF.

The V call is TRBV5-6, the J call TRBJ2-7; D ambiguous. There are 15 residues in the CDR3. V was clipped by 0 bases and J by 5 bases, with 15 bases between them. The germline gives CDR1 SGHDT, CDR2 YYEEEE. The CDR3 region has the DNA TGTGCCAGCAGCTTGGCCGATTTACTCCTCCACGAGCAGTACTTC. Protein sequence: CASSLADLLLHEQYF.

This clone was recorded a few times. For the CDR3, the DNA is TGTGCTAGTGGTTTGAGGGGTTTGGATTCACCCCTCCACTTT. Protein product: CASGLRGLDSPLHF. The V and J genes are TRBV12-5 and TRBJ1-6; weak D call: TRBD1 (5 bases). Germline CDR1 LGHNT, CDR2 FRNRAP. V was trimmed by 2 bases and J by 8 bases, leaving 10 bases between them. There are 14 residues in the CDR3. The full variable domain, with the rest looked up from reference TRBV12-5 and TRBJ1-6, is DARVTQTPRHKVTEMGQEVTMRCQPILGHNTVFWYRQTMMQGLELLAYFRNRAPLDDSGMPKDRFSAEMPDATLATLKIQPSEPRDSAVYFCASGLRGLDSPLHFGNGTRLTVT.

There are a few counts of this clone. The CDR3 region has the DNA TGTGCCAGCAGTTACTCCGGGGGGTTCGCTGAAGCTTTCTTT. Protein sequence: CASSYSGGFAEAFF. The chain joins TRBV6-5 to TRBJ1-1; D is perhaps TRBD1 (5 bases). CDR3 length: 14 amino acids. CDR1 and CDR2 from the germline V gene are MNHEY and SVGAGI. V lost 0 bases to trimming and J lost 6 bases, with 11 bases between them.

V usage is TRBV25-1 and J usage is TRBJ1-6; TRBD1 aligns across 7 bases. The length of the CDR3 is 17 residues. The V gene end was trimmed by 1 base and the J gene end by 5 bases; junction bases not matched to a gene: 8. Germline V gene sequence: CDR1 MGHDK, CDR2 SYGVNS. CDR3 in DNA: TGTGCCAGCAGTGAATCCCTGGGACAGCTTAATAATTCACCCCTCCACTTT. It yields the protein CASSESLGQLNNSPLHF. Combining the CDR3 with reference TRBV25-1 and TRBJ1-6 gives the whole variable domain EADIYQTPRYLVIGTGKKITLECSQTMGHDKMYWYQQDPGMELHLIHYSYGVNSTEKGDLSSESTVSRIRTEHFPLTLESARPSHTSQYLCASSESLGQLNNSPLHFGNGTRLTVT.

CDR3 nucleotide sequence: TGCGCCAGCAGCATACTAGACCCTAACACCGGGGAGCTGTTTTTT. It codes for CASSILDPNTGELFF. The chain couples TRBV5-1 to TRBJ2-2; perhaps TRBD2 as D (5 bases). This CDR3 is built from 15 residues. With 4 bases removed from V and 2 bases from J, the gap between germline ends came to 12 bases. Germline lookup yields CDR1 SGHRS and CDR2 YFSETQ.

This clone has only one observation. CDR3 DNA sequence: TGCGCCAGCAGCGGAGTAGACACAACAGGGCCCCTTTTAGCCAAAAACATTCAGTACTTC. This translates into CASSGVDTTGPLLAKNIQYF. This sequence joins TRBV5-1 and TRBJ2-4, with D possibly TRBD1 on 6 matching bases. Germline CDR1 SGHRS, CDR2 YFSETQ. The CDR3 is 20 residues long. V lost 4 bases, J lost 0 bases, and 26 bases lay in between.

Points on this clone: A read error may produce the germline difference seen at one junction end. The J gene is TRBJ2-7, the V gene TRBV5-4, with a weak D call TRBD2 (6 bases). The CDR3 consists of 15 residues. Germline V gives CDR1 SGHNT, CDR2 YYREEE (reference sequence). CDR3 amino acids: CASSAPGLVSSEQYF. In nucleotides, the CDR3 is TGTGCCAGCAGTGCCCCGGGACTGGTGTCCTCCGAGCAGTACTTC. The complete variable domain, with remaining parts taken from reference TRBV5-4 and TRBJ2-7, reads ETGVTQSPTHLIKTRGQQVTLRCSSQSGHNTVSWYQQALGQGPQFIFQYYREEENGRGNFPPRFSGLQFPNYSSELNVNALELDDSALYLCASSAPGLVSSEQYFGPGTRLTVT.

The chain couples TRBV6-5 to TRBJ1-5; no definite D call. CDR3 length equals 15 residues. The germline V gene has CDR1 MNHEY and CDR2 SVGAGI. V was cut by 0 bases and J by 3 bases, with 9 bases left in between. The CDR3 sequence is CASSYSGSDNQPQHF. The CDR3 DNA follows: TGTGCCAGCAGTTACTCTGGCAGTGACAATCAGCCCCAGCATTTT.

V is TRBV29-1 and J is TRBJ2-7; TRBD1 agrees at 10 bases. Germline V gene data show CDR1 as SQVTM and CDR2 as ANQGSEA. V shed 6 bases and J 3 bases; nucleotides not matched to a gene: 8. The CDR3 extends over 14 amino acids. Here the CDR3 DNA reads TGCAGCGTCGACAGGGGGCCTTCACACTACGAGCAGTACTTC. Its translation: CSVDRGPSHYEQYF.

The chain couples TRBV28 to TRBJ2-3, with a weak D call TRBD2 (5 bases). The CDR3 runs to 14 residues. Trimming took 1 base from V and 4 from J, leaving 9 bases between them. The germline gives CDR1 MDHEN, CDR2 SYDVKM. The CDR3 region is CASSLSLRADTQYF. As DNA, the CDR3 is TGTGCCAGCAGTTTATCCCTGAGGGCAGATACGCAGTATTTT.

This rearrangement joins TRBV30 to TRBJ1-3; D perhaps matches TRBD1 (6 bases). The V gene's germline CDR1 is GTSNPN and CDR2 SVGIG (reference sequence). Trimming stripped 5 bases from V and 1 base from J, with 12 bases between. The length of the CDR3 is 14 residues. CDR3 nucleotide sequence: TGTGCCTGGGAGGGACACTCGTCTGGAAACACCATATATTTT. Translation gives CAWEGHSSGNTIYF.

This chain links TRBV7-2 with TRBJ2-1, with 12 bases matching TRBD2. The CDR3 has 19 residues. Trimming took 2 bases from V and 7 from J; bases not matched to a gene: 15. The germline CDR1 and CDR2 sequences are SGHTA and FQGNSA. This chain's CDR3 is CASSLFGTSGQPPGNEQFF. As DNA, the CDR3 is TGTGCCAGCAGCTTATTCGGGACTAGCGGGCAACCACCCGGGAATGAGCAGTTCTTC.

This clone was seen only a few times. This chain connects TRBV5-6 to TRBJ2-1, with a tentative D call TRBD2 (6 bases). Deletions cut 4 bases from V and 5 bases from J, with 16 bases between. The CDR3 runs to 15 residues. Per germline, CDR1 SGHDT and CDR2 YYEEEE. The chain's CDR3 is CASSAGWRGHNEQFF. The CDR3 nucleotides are TGTGCCAGCAGCGCCGGTTGGCGGGGACACAATGAGCAGTTCTTC.

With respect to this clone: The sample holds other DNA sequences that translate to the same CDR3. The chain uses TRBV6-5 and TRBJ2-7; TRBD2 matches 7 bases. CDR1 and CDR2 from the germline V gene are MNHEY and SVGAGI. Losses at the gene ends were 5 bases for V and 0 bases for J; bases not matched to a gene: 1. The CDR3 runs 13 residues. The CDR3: CASSRTSSYEQYF. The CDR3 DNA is TGTGCCAGCAGTCGGACTAGCTCCTACGAGCAGTACTTC.

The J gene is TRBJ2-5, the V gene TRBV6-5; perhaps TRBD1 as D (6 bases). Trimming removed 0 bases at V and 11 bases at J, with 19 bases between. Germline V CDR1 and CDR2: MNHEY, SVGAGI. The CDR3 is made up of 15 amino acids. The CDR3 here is CASSYSYGGLGEQYF. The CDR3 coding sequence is TGTGCCAGCAGTTACTCGTATGGGGGCTTGGGGGAGCAGTACTTC.

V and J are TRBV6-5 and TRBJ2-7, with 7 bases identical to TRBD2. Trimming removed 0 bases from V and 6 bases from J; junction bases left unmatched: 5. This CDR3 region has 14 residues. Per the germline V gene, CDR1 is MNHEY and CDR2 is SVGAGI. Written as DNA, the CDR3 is TGTGCCAGCAGTTACTCGGCGGGAGTAATCGAGCAGTACTTC. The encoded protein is CASSYSAGVIEQYF.

CDR3 protein: CASSWRQLTDTQYF. CDR3 sequence (DNA): TGTGCCAGCAGTTGGAGACAGTTAACAGATACGCAGTATTTT. The chain employs TRBV28 and TRBJ2-3, with D possibly TRBD1 on 5 matching bases. Trimming took off 4 bases at V and 3 bases at J, with 11 bases between the two ends. The germline V gene encodes CDR1 MDHEN and CDR2 SYDVKM. The CDR3 has 14 residues.

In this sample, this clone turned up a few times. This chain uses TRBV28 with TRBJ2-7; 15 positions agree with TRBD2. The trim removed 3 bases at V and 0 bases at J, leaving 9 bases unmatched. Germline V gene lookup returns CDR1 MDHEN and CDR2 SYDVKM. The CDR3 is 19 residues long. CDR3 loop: CASSFPRGTSGRSSYEQYF. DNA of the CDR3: TGTGCCAGCAGTTTCCCCCGCGGGACTAGCGGGAGGAGCTCCTACGAGCAGTACTTC. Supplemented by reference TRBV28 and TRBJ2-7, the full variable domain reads DVKVTQSSRYLVKRTGEKVFLECVQDMDHENMFWYRQDPGLGLRLIYFSYDVKMKEKGDIPEGYSVSREKKERFSLILESASTNQTSMYLCASSFPRGTSGRSSYEQYFGPGTRLTVT.

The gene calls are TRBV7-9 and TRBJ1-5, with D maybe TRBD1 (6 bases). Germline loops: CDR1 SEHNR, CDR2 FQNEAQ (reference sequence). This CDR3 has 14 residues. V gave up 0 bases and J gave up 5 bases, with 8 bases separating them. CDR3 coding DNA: TGTGCCAGCAGCTTAGCAGGGGGACATCAGCCCCAGCATTTT. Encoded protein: CASSLAGGHQPQHF.

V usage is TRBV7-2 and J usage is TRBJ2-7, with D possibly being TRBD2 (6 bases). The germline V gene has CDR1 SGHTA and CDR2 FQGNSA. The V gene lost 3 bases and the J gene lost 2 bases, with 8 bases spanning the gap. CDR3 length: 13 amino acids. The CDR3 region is CASSFSGAYEQYF. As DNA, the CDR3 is TGTGCCAGCAGCTTTTCGGGAGCCTACGAGCAGTACTTC.

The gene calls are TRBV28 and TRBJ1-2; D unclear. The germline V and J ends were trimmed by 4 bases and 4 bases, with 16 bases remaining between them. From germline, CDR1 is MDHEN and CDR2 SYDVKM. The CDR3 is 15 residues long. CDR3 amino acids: CASSWAVTIGYGYTF. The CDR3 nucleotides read TGTGCCAGCAGTTGGGCAGTGACGATTGGCTATGGCTACACCTTC.

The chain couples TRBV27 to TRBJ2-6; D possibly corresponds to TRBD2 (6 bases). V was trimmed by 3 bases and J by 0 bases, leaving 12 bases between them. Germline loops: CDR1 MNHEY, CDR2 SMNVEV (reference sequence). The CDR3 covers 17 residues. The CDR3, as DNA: TGTGCCAGCAGTTTTTGGGGGACTGCCTCTGGGGCCAACGTCCTGACTTTC. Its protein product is CASSFWGTASGANVLTF.

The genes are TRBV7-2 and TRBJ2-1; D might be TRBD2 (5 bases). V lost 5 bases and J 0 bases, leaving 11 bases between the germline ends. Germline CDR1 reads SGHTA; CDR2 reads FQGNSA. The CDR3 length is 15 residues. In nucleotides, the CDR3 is TGTGCCAGCAGCAACGGACTGGGCTCCTACAATGAGCAGTTCTTC. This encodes CASSNGLGSYNEQFF.

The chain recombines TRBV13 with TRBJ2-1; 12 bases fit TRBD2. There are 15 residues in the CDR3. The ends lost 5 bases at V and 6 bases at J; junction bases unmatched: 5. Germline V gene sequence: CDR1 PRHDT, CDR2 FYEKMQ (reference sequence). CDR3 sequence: CASSLRTSGINEQFF. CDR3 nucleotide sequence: TGTGCCAGCAGCCTTAGGACTAGCGGGATCAATGAGCAGTTCTTC.

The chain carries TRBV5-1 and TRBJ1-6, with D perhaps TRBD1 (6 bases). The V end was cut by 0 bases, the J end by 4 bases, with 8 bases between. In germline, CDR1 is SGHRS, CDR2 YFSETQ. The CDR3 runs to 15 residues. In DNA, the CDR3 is TGCGCCAGCAGCTTGGACAGGGCTTATAATTCACCCCTCCACTTT. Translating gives CASSLDRAYNSPLHF.

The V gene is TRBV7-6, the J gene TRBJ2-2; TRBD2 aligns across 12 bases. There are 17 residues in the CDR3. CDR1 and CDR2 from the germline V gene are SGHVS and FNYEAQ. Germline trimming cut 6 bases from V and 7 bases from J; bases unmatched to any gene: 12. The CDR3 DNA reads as TGTGCCAGCAGTCATAACGGACTAGCGGGATCGGGCGGGGAGCTGTTTTTT. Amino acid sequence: CASSHNGLAGSGGELFF.